Listed here are 28 T cell receptor beta chains from one sample, sequenced in a study of OX40 agonist ivuxolimab in advanced cancers. The method was immunoSEQ multiplex PCR; TCRdb's version includes in-frame clones alone and lacks a portion of them. Of fewer than 70,000 clones in the sample, about 85% were seen once. Here the sequenced sample was CD4+ or CD8+ T cells sorted from blood, taken in a trial of the OX40 agonist ivuxolimab. These receptor sequences come from an adult with an advanced solid tumor such as melanoma, head and neck, liver or kidney cancer.

The chain couples TRBV7-2 to TRBJ2-5; TRBD2 agrees at 7 bases. This CDR3 region has 15 residues. Germline V gives CDR1 SGHTA, CDR2 FQGNSA. V lost 3 bases to trimming and J lost 0 bases; unmatched junction nucleotides: 4. CDR3 bases: TGTGCCAGCAGCTTTAGCGGGCTAGACCAAGAGACCCAGTACTTC. Translating gives CASSFSGLDQETQYF.

The gene calls are TRBV5-1 and TRBJ2-7; a weak D match, TRBD1 (5 bases). CDR3 length: 14 amino acids. The ends were cut back, 3 bases at V and 2 bases at J, with 12 bases in the middle. The germline CDR1 and CDR2 sequences are SGHRS and YFSETQ. The CDR3 sequence is CASSYSTATYEQYF. CDR3 DNA sequence: TGCGCCAGCAGCTACTCGACAGCTACCTACGAGCAGTACTTC.

The genes are TRBV7-9 and TRBJ2-1; 11 bases are a match to TRBD2. This CDR3 has 16 residues. The V and J ends lost 2 bases and 7 bases, in that order; junction bases with no gene match: 7. Germline V gene data show CDR1 as SEHNR and CDR2 as FQNEAQ (reference sequence). For the CDR3, the DNA is TGTGCCAGCAGCTTACTACTAGCGGGGGACCGGAATGAGCAGTTCTTC. This translates into CASSLLLAGDRNEQFF. Supplemented by reference TRBV7-9 and TRBJ2-1, the full variable domain reads DTGVSQNPRHKITKRGQNVTFRCDPISEHNRLYWYRQTLGQGPEFLTYFQNEAQLEKSRLLSDRFSAERPKGSFSTLEIQRTEQGDSAMYLCASSLLLAGDRNEQFFGPGTRLTVL.

The CDR3 DNA is TGTGCCAGCAGCTTAACGGCTGGGGACACCATATATTTT. It translates to CASSLTAGDTIYF. This chain joins TRBV7-2 and TRBJ1-3; D remains ambiguous. The germline V gene encodes CDR1 SGHTA and CDR2 FQGNSA. The CDR3 length is 13 residues. Trimming took off 2 bases at V and 8 bases at J, with 10 bases between the two ends.

The chain recombines TRBV6-1 with TRBJ2-5; 10 positions match TRBD2. The CDR3 contains 15 residues. V shed 8 bases, J shed 4 bases, and the junction held 10 bases outside the gene matches. Per germline, CDR1 MNHNS and CDR2 SASEGT. DNA for the CDR3: TGTGCCAGCTCGGTAGCGGGGGGAGCAGGAGAGACCCAGTACTTC. Amino acids: CASSVAGGAGETQYF.

The chain uses TRBV18 and TRBJ2-5; D is undetermined. Per the germline V gene, CDR1 is KGHSH and CDR2 is LQKENI. With 4 bases removed from V and 4 bases from J, the gap between germline ends came to 10 bases. The CDR3 sequence is 13 residues long. CDR3 sequence (DNA): TGTGCCAGCTCACTCCCAGGAACAGAGACCCAGTACTTC. Protein sequence: CASSLPGTETQYF.

The genes are TRBV6-6 and TRBJ1-6, with 11 positions matching TRBD1. CDR1 is MNHNY and CDR2 is SVGAGI in the germline V gene (reference sequence). This CDR3 is 14 amino acids long. J was trimmed by 10 bases and V by 5 bases; bases with no gene match: 4. The CDR3 nucleotides are TGTGCCAGCAGTCGGGACAGGGGGTGGTCACCCCTCCACTTT. This encodes CASSRDRGWSPLHF.

This clone has just a few counts. The V and J genes are TRBV7-9 and TRBJ1-6; 7 nucleotides line up with TRBD1. Trimming removed 1 base from V and 8 bases from J; junction bases left unmatched: 2. Germline V gives CDR1 SEHNR, CDR2 FQNEAQ (reference sequence). The CDR3 consists of 14 residues. The CDR3 nucleotides are TGTGCCAGCAGCTTAGTCACAGGGGATTCACCCCTCCACTTT. Translating gives CASSLVTGDSPLHF.

The rearrangement uses TRBV4-3 and TRBJ2-1, with 11 bases identical to TRBD2. Germline lookup yields CDR1 LGHNA and CDR2 YSLEER. This CDR3 is 17 amino acids long. Trimming removed 2 bases from V and 7 bases from J; junction bases left unmatched: 10. This CDR3 reads CASSQRFSGGAGNEQFF. In nucleotides, the CDR3 is TGCGCCAGCAGCCAACGCTTTAGCGGGGGGGCAGGAAATGAGCAGTTCTTC.

The rearrangement joins TRBV7-2 to TRBJ2-7, with 7 nucleotides matching TRBD2. The junction had 6 bases not matched to a gene; V was cut back by 3 bases and J by 7 bases. Germline CDR1 reads SGHTA; CDR2 reads FQGNSA. The CDR3 spans 13 residues. The DNA for the CDR3 is TGTGCCAGCAGCTTCACTAGCGTGGGGGAGCAGTACTTC. Residues: CASSFTSVGEQYF.

The chain uses TRBV6-1 and TRBJ1-6, with D unclear. With 1 base removed from V and 0 bases from J, the gap between germline ends came to 7 bases. The CDR3 length is 16 residues. Germline values: CDR1 MNHNS, CDR2 SASEGT. CDR3 nucleotide sequence: TGTGCCAGCAGTGAAGGGCCAAGCTCCTATAATTCACCCCTCCACTTT. Encoded protein: CASSEGPSSYNSPLHF.

This chain uses TRBV11-2 with TRBJ2-3, with D unclear. Trimming left V 3 bases short and J 6 bases short, with 10 bases between. The germline V gene encodes CDR1 SGHAT and CDR2 FQNNGV. This CDR3 spans 13 amino acids. The CDR3 DNA is TGTGCCAGCAGCTTCAACTCTGAGGATACGCAGTATTTT. It encodes CASSFNSEDTQYF.

By its share, this clone is medium-sized. The chain combines TRBV12-5 with TRBJ1-1; unclear D gene. The CDR3 runs to 12 residues. Germline-derived CDR1 and CDR2 are LGHNT and FRNRAP. Trimming took off 6 bases at V and 4 bases at J, with 9 bases between the two ends. CDR3 region: CASGRAPTEAFF. The CDR3 DNA is TGTGCTAGTGGGAGAGCGCCCACTGAAGCTTTCTTT.

This clone was seen a single time. This chain links TRBV6-5 with TRBJ1-1, with unresolved D. Trimming pared 2 bases from V and 2 bases from J, leaving 12 bases between. CDR3 length equals 15 residues. The germline V gene encodes CDR1 MNHEY and CDR2 SVGAGI. In DNA, the CDR3 is TGTGCCAGCAGTTACGGTCAGCAGCAAAACACTGAAGCTTTCTTT. Protein: CASSYGQQQNTEAFF.

This rearrangement joins TRBV4-1 to TRBJ2-2, with D maybe TRBD2 (6 bases). V was shortened by 3 bases and J by 3 bases, with 23 bases between the two germline ends. This CDR3 contains 19 residues. Per germline, CDR1 MGHRA and CDR2 YSYEKL. The CDR3 protein is CASSQGGGPTLGDTGELFF. The DNA of the CDR3 is TGCGCCAGCAGCCAGGGGGGAGGACCCACCCTGGGGGACACCGGGGAGCTGTTTTTT.

V and J are TRBV2 and TRBJ2-2, with a possible D match to TRBD2 (6 bases). V gave up 5 bases and J gave up 5 bases, with 12 bases separating them. Germline assignment: CDR1 SNHLY and CDR2 FYNNEI. This CDR3 has 14 residues. CDR3 region: CASSNRGKTGELFF. The DNA for the CDR3 is TGTGCCAGCAGTAACCGGGGGAAGACCGGGGAGCTGTTTTTT.

This chain links TRBV7-2 with TRBJ2-1; possibly TRBD1 for D (6 bases). Trimming removed 3 bases at V and 1 base at J, with 10 bases between. The CDR3 is 15 amino acids. Germline CDR1 and CDR2: SGHTA and FQGNSA. CDR3 DNA sequence: TGTGCCAGCAGCTTCTCACAGGGATCCTACAATGAGCAGTTCTTC. Its translation is CASSFSQGSYNEQFF.

This chain joins TRBV9 and TRBJ2-2, with unresolved D. This CDR3 is 12 amino acids long. CDR1 and CDR2 from the germline V gene are SGDLS and YYNGEE. Trimming took off 4 bases at V and 4 bases at J, with 5 bases between the two ends. The CDR3 bases are TGTGCCAGCAGCATGACCACCGGGGAGCTGTTTTTT. Its protein product is CASSMTTGELFF.

In its sample, this clone was seen once. J is TRBJ1-2 and V is TRBV2; the D gene is possibly TRBD1 (5 bases). Trimming removed 6 bases from V and 6 bases from J, with 11 bases in between. CDR3 length: 12 amino acids. Germline V gene lookup returns CDR1 SNHLY and CDR2 FYNNEI. CDR3 sequence: CASRDQGHGYTF. Here the CDR3 DNA reads TGTGCCAGCAGGGACCAGGGACATGGCTACACCTTC.

CDR3 sequence reads: CASSLDPAVVETQYF. The CDR3 DNA follows: TGTGCCAGCAGCTTAGATCCGGCCGTGGTGGAGACCCAGTACTTC. This rearrangement joins TRBV7-6 to TRBJ2-5; D gene ambiguous. The CDR3 length is 15 residues. CDR1 is SGHVS, CDR2 FNYEAQ, per germline. V dropped 1 base and J dropped 5 bases, with 14 bases sitting between them.

The chain has TRBV7-2 and TRBJ2-3, with 7 bases lining up with TRBD1. The CDR3 is made up of 14 amino acids. V dropped 5 bases and J dropped 5; count of bases not matched to a gene: 7. The germline V gene encodes CDR1 SGHTA and CDR2 FQGNSA. CDR3 DNA: TGTGCCAGCAGCCCTGGGACAGTGAAAGATACGCAGTATTTT. Translated, it gives CASSPGTVKDTQYF.

The genes are TRBV28 and TRBJ1-2; D not resolved. Deletions cut 4 bases from V and 6 bases from J, with 9 bases between. The CDR3 spans 12 residues. Looked up from germline, CDR1 is MDHEN and CDR2 is SYDVKM. The CDR3 nucleotides read TGTGCCAGCAGTTCCGGGAGTCATGGCTACACCTTC. This encodes CASSSGSHGYTF.

The genes are TRBV5-8 and TRBJ2-7; D call uncertain. With 2 bases removed from V and 7 bases from J, the gap between germline ends came to 10 bases. Germline V lookup: CDR1 SGHTS, CDR2 YDEGEE. The CDR3 runs to 12 residues. CDR3 protein: CASSFDPWEQYF. CDR3 DNA: TGTGCCAGCAGCTTTGACCCTTGGGAGCAGTACTTC.

The gene calls are TRBV6-5 and TRBJ2-5; D uncertain. The length of the CDR3 is 13 residues. Germline V lookup: CDR1 MNHEY, CDR2 SVGAGI. V lost 6 bases to trimming and J lost 4 bases, with 12 bases between them. This chain's CDR3 is CASSPRSRETQYF. CDR3 DNA: TGTGCCAGCAGCCCAAGGAGCAGAGAGACCCAGTACTTC.

This clone was detected only once. The chain joins TRBV7-2 to TRBJ2-7; no definite D call. The ends were cut back, 3 bases at V and 7 bases at J, with 10 bases in the middle. Germline V gene sequence: CDR1 SGHTA, CDR2 FQGNSA. The CDR3 totals 12 residues. The CDR3 DNA sequence: TGTGCCAGCAGCTTCCCCCCGCGGGAGCAGTACTTC. Residues: CASSFPPREQYF.

This clone was counted a single time. The chain combines TRBV7-3 with TRBJ1-1; no definite D call. Germline V gene sequence: CDR1 SGHTA, CDR2 FQGTGA. V shed 3 bases and J shed 2 bases, with 10 bases lying between them. This CDR3 comprises 14 residues. The CDR3 nucleotides read TGTGCCAGCAGCTTTTCCCGGGAAAACACTGAAGCTTTCTTT. It codes for CASSFSRENTEAFF.

V is TRBV4-2 and J is TRBJ1-5; 7 nucleotides line up with TRBD1. From germline, CDR1 is LGHNA and CDR2 YNFKEQ. The CDR3 contains 18 residues. Trimming took 1 base from V and 1 from J; bases not matched to a gene: 10. The CDR3 nucleotides are TGTGCCAGCAGCCAAGGGGACGCCCGACAGGGAAGCAATCAGCCCCAGCATTTT. Its protein is CASSQGDARQGSNQPQHF.

The genes are TRBV9 and TRBJ1-5; the D is unclear. The CDR3 spans 13 residues. Trimming shortened V by 4 bases and J by 6 bases, and 11 bases separated the two germline ends. The germline V gene has CDR1 SGDLS and CDR2 YYNGEE. CDR3 loop: CASSPDLRQPQHF. The CDR3 DNA sequence: TGTGCCAGCAGCCCTGATCTCCGTCAGCCCCAGCATTTT.